The TCR beta chain under discussion was sequenced for a study of molecular identifiers for immune sequencing clone quantification. The study's findings and limits: For effector cells, clones above 20 RNA copies held over 97% of molecules; for naive cells, under 1%.

CDR3 length: 16 residues. Trimming removed 4 bases at V and 0 bases at J, with 15 bases between. Looked up from germline, CDR1 is MNHEY and CDR2 is SMNVEV (reference sequence). Sorted cells numbering about 20,000 to 1,000,000, with 10%, 30% or 50% RNA, yielded the naive CD8 libraries. Sorting was used to obtain naive CD8 T cells (CD8+CD4-CCR7+CD45RA+). TCRdb reprocessed the PCR reads with MiXCR, giving one entry per CDR3 protein. The sample lists around 460,000 distinct CDR3 sequences, about 25% occurring once. This clonotype appeared a single time. Its target is not known. This rearrangement joins TRBV27 to TRBJ1-1; TRBD1 might be the D (6 bases). This sequence originates from a human donor in good health. Some libraries in this study had Jurkat cell RNA spiked in. What was sequenced was naive CD8+ T cells from blood, with Jurkat cell RNA spiked in. Regarding subset: FACS-sorted CD8+CD4-CCR7+CD45RA+ naive T cells. CDR3 DNA: TGTGCCAGCAGTTCCCTACCGGGACAAATGAACACTGAAGCTTTCTTT. It is translated as CASSSLPGQMNTEAFF.